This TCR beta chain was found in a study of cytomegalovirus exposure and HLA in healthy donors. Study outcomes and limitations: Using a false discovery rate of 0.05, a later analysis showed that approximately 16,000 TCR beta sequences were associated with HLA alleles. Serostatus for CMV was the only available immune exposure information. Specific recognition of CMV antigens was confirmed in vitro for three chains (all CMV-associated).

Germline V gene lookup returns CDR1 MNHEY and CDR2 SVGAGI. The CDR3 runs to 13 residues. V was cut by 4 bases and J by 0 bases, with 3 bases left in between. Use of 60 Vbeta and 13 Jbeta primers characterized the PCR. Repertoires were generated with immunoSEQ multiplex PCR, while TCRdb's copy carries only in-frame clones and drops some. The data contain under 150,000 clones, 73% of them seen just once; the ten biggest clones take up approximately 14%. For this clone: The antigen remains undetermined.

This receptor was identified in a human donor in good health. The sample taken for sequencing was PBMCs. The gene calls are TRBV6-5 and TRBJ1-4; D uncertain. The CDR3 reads CASSFSTNEKLFF. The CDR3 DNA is TGTGCCAGCAGTTTCTCAACTAATGAAAAACTGTTTTTT.